The TCR beta chain under discussion was sequenced for a study of identifying expanded T cells in peripheral blood. V dropped 0 bases and J dropped 2 bases, with 10 bases sitting between them. The CDR3 is made up of 15 amino acids. Germline V gene data show CDR1 as SGDLS and CDR2 as YYNGEE. The study's findings and limits: Over around two and four weeks, about 15 and 19 clones changed, versus approximately 1.2 between replicates. Across healthy donors, higher total template counts meant significantly greater approximately two-week count variance.

Sequenced by immunoSEQ multiplex PCR; TCRdb stores in-frame clones only, minus some. The sample shows approximately 58,000 clones, around 83% of them seen only once. On this clone: As yet, its antigen is unknown. The same CDR3 also results from other DNA sequences found in this sample.

During the collection period, no donor immune events like infections were recorded. The material sequenced was blood. V gene TRBV9 combines with J gene TRBJ2-3; D unresolved. This TCR derives from a person aged 18 to 70 in good health. CDR3 amino acids: CASSVDTGVTDTQYF. The DNA of the CDR3 is TGTGCCAGCAGCGTAGATACTGGGGTCACAGATACGCAGTATTTT. Variable domain in full (rest from reference TRBV9 and TRBJ2-3): DSGVTQTPKHLITATGQRVTLRCSPRSGDLSVYWYQQSLDQGLQFLIQYYNGEERAKGNILERFSAQQFPDLHSELNLSSLELGDSALYFCASSVDTGVTDTQYFGPGTRLTVL.